This T cell receptor beta chain came from a study of T-cell memory formation after mild COVID-19. Germline V gives CDR1 MGHRA, CDR2 YSYEKL. V lost 1 base and J lost 3, with 10 bases in between. The CDR3 spans 14 residues. Barcoded TCR alpha and TCR beta cDNA libraries with UMIs came from 5'RACE using constant-segment primers. Via MiXCR, TCRdb re-called the 5' RACE reads, giving one row per CDR3 protein. This table has under 450,000 distinct CDR3 sequences, approximately 15% appearing once. About this clonotype itself: As yet, its antigen is unknown.

Overall study findings and caveats: Later expanders leaned CD4+, whereas day 15 to 85 contracting clones were balanced CD4/CD8.

Sequences were obtained from PBMCs or a T cell subset sorted from them (not recorded which). V and J are TRBV4-1 and TRBJ2-7; D may be TRBD2 (5 bases). The source of this sequence is a man between 18 and 29 years old who had mild COVID-19 (a few samples of this study predate the infection). Cell type and time point are not known. Here the CDR3 reads CASSQGRALYEQYF. The CDR3 bases are TGCGCCAGCAGCCAAGGGCGGGCCCTCTACGAGCAGTACTTC.